This TCR beta chain was sequenced in a study of shared clonotypes between healthy human individuals. Profiling relied on immunoSEQ multiplex PCR, and the TCRdb table lists in-frame clones only, not all of them. The data show over 2 million clones, with about 95% seen just once and more than 0.1% held by the top ten. Germline V gene data show CDR1 as SGHDT and CDR2 as YYEEEE. The CDR3 runs 14 residues. V was clipped by 4 bases and J by 2 bases; unmatched bases: 1. Comment on this clone: Other DNA sequences in the sample encode the same CDR3.

The chain combines TRBV5-6 with TRBJ1-5; TRBD1 matches at 9 bases. This TCR derives from a man aged 18 to 29 in good health. The specimen was naive CD4+ T cells sorted from blood. The subset is: CD45RA+ positively selected. The CDR3 sequence is CASSRDRGNQPQHF. In DNA, the CDR3 is TGTGCCAGCAGCAGGGACAGGGGCAATCAGCCCCAGCATTTT.